This record covers a single TCR beta chain. Trimming shortened V by 4 bases and J by 3 bases, and 7 bases separated the two germline ends. The CDR3 has 13 amino acids. Germline-derived CDR1 and CDR2 are SNHLY and FYNNEI. Original processing methods: Reference gene primer amplification yielded estimated nucleated cell counts. Generated by immunoSEQ multiplex PCR, the TCRdb table keeps only in-frame clones and is missing some. V and J calls and clone size come straight from that table; D and trimming were deduced from the DNA. The sample gives 200,000 or so clones, 84% of which show up once; approximately 5% is in the top ten. This specimen comes from a study of blood T cell repertoires in COVID-19. Study background: From the United States, Italy and Spain came samples of acute and convalescent COVID-19. Sample material is recorded as cDNA or gDNA derived from T cells, B-cell-depleted T cells, or PBMCs.

The TCR comes from a woman aged 55 to 70 who had recovered from COVID-19. The sequencing input was peripheral blood. The chain employs TRBV2 and TRBJ2-1; D remains ambiguous. The CDR3 sequence is CASSGLLYNEQFF. CDR3 DNA sequence: TGTGCCAGCAGTGGACTGCTCTACAATGAGCAGTTCTTC. Full variable domain (outside the CDR3, taken from reference TRBV2 and TRBJ2-1): EPEVTQTPSHQVTQMGQEVILRCVPISNHLYFYWYRQILGQKVEFLVSFYNNEISEKSEIFDDQFSVERPDGSNFTLKIRSTKLEDSAMYFCASSGLLYNEQFFGPGTRLTVL.